These 27 T cell receptor beta chains originate from one sample sequenced in a study of shared clonotypes between healthy human individuals. This table comes from immunoSEQ multiplex PCR, and its TCRdb copy is limited to in-frame clones, with some not included. The sample holds roughly 2.2 million clones, 92% seen once. Source material: naive CD4+ T cells from PBMCs. This sample's subset: CD45RA+ positively selected. The receptors originated from a man between 18 and 35 years old in good health. Some clones in this sample may be carry-over from other donors' samples.

The V and J genes are TRBV28 and TRBJ1-4, with D uncertain. Trimming left V 4 bases short and J 7 bases short, with 7 bases between. Per the germline V gene, CDR1 is MDHEN and CDR2 is SYDVKM. The CDR3 sequence is 12 residues long. CDR3 coding DNA: TGTGCCAGCAGTTGGGCCAGTGAAAAACTGTTTTTT. Protein product: CASSWASEKLFF.

J is TRBJ2-4 and V is TRBV30, with 10 positions matching TRBD2. The CDR3 totals 13 residues. V was pared by 4 bases and J by 6 bases, with 3 bases of the junction left unmatched. Germline V gene data show CDR1 as GTSNPN and CDR2 as SVGIG (reference sequence). CDR3 sequence: CAWTSGSPNIQYF. In nucleotides, the CDR3 is TGTGCCTGGACTAGCGGGAGCCCAAACATTCAGTACTTC. Looking up the rest from reference TRBV30 and TRBJ2-4 gives the full variable domain: SQTIHQWPATLVQPVGSPLSLECTVEGTSNPNLYWYRQAAGRGLQLLFYSVGIGQISSEVPQNLSASRPQDRQFILSSKKLLLSDSGFYLCAWTSGSPNIQYFGAGTRLSVL.

This clone was found once. Additional DNA sequences in this sample encode the identical CDR3. The chain has TRBV5-1 and TRBJ2-5; D is unclear. The CDR3 extends over 12 amino acids. From germline, CDR1 is SGHRS and CDR2 YFSETQ. V was cut by 3 bases and J by 2 bases, with 5 bases left in between. CDR3 sequence: CASSSPQETQYF. CDR3 nucleotide sequence: TGCGCCAGCAGCTCACCTCAAGAGACCCAGTACTTC.

This chain uses TRBV5-1 with TRBJ2-5; D not certain. Germline CDR1 and CDR2: SGHRS and YFSETQ. The V end was cut by 3 bases, the J end by 0 bases, with 12 bases between. The CDR3 sequence is 15 residues long. The CDR3: CASSSPDGHQETQYF. In DNA form, the CDR3 reads TGCGCCAGCAGCTCCCCCGATGGACACCAAGAGACCCAGTACTTC.

V usage is TRBV5-1 and J usage is TRBJ2-1; D could derive from TRBD1 or TRBD2 (5 bases each). Looked up from germline, CDR1 is SGHRS and CDR2 is YFSETQ. Trimming removed 4 bases at V and 0 bases at J, with 14 bases between. The CDR3 contains 16 residues. The CDR3 DNA reads as TGCGCCAGCAGCCAAGGGACCCTGAGCTCCTACAATGAGCAGTTCTTC. This translates into CASSQGTLSSYNEQFF.

The chain recombines TRBV29-1 with TRBJ1-2, with D possibly being TRBD1 (5 bases). V lost 1 base and J 7 bases, leaving 10 bases between the germline ends. Germline lookup yields CDR1 SQVTM and CDR2 ANQGSEA. The CDR3 extends over 12 amino acids. CDR3 bases: TGCAGCGTTGAAGGTGGGGGGGGTGGCTACACCTTC. Translating it yields CSVEGGGGGYTF.

The chain employs TRBV15 and TRBJ2-5; no definite D call. V was trimmed by 0 bases and J by 5 bases, leaving 19 bases between them. The germline V gene encodes CDR1 LNHNV and CDR2 YYDKDF (reference sequence). The CDR3 spans 17 residues. In DNA, the CDR3 is TGTGCCACCAGCAGAGATCTTGGGGTTACTGGTTCGGAGACCCAGTACTTC. Translation: CATSRDLGVTGSETQYF.

This chain joins TRBV19 and TRBJ2-7, with D hard to call. V lost 6 bases to trimming and J lost 7 bases, with 28 bases between them. Germline V gene sequence: CDR1 LNHDA, CDR2 SQIVND (reference sequence). CDR3 length: 17 residues. For the CDR3, the DNA is TGTGCCAGTAGCTTGGTAATAGCTAGATCCACTACTGGTGAGCAGTACTTC. This encodes CASSLVIARSTTGEQYF.

This chain joins TRBV30 and TRBJ1-2; the match to TRBD1 covers 7 bases. The V and J ends lost 4 bases and 0 bases, in that order; junction bases with no gene match: 5. The CDR3 has 14 amino acids. Germline CDR1 reads GTSNPN; CDR2 reads SVGIG (reference sequence). The CDR3 sequence is CAWTGGPSNYGYTF. In nucleotides, the CDR3 is TGTGCCTGGACAGGGGGGCCCTCTAACTATGGCTACACCTTC.

The chain uses TRBV6-1 and TRBJ1-1; no clear D. The CDR3 contains 15 residues. V gave up 6 bases and J gave up 0 bases, with 14 bases separating them. Per the germline V gene, CDR1 is MNHNS and CDR2 is SASEGT. CDR3 region: CASSPMGLLNTEAFF. Written as DNA, the CDR3 is TGTGCCAGCAGCCCTATGGGGTTACTGAACACTGAAGCTTTCTTT.

As for this clone: Within the sample, other DNA sequences also encode this same CDR3. This rearrangement joins TRBV30 to TRBJ1-3; maybe TRBD1 (5 bases). The CDR3 length is 12 residues. V lost 3 bases to trimming and J lost 4 bases, with 7 bases between them. Germline lookup yields CDR1 GTSNPN and CDR2 SVGIG (reference sequence). DNA of the CDR3: TGTGCCTGGAGCGGGGGAGGAAACACCATATATTTT. As protein: CAWSGGGNTIYF.

The V call is TRBV18, the J call TRBJ1-4, with D tentatively TRBD1 (5 bases). V lost 2 bases to trimming and J lost 0 bases, with 7 bases between them. The CDR3 spans 15 residues. Germline-derived CDR1 and CDR2 are KGHSH and LQKENI. As DNA, the CDR3 is TGTGCCAGCTCACCAGACAGACCAACTAATGAAAAACTGTTTTTT. This gives the protein CASSPDRPTNEKLFF.

V and J are TRBV19 and TRBJ2-5; TRBD2 matches 13 bases. The CDR3 consists of 19 residues. Germline CDR1 reads LNHDA; CDR2 reads SQIVND (reference sequence). The V and J ends lost 6 bases and 4 bases, in that order; junction bases with no gene match: 17. CDR3 region: CASSHRTSGSLKFGETQYF. CDR3 sequence (DNA): TGTGCCAGTAGCCATAGGACTAGCGGGAGTTTAAAGTTTGGAGAGACCCAGTACTTC.

About this clone itself: Different DNA sequences within this sample yield the same CDR3. This sequence joins TRBV7-2 and TRBJ2-6; no clear D gene. The V end was cut by 2 bases, the J end by 4 bases, with 9 bases between. The germline gives CDR1 SGHTA, CDR2 FQGNSA. This CDR3 spans 15 amino acids. CDR3: CASSLSRSGANVLTF. The CDR3 nucleotides are TGTGCCAGCAGCTTAAGTAGGTCCGGGGCCAACGTCCTGACTTTC.

The chain links TRBV4-1 to TRBJ2-7; D is unclear. CDR3 length: 17 residues. V was cut by 4 bases and J by 0 bases, with 19 bases left in between. Germline CDR1 is MGHRA and CDR2 is YSYEKL. CDR3 bases: TGCGCCAGCAGCCGGACCGACACCCCCAGTAGCTCCTACGAGCAGTACTTC. Protein product: CASSRTDTPSSSYEQYF.

This clone was recorded only once. The chain carries TRBV11-2 and TRBJ1-3; unclear D gene. Germline CDR1 is SGHAT and CDR2 is FQNNGV. The CDR3 length is 17 residues. V lost 5 bases and J 0 bases, leaving 17 bases between the germline ends. For the CDR3, the DNA is TGTGCCAGCAGCCTAGTTCTCGCGGGCCTCTCTGGAAACACCATATATTTT. Translation gives CASSLVLAGLSGNTIYF.

In this sample, this clone turned up a few times. The same CDR3 can be traced to other DNA sequences in this sample. CDR3 in amino acids: CASSLGQGYGYTF. The CDR3 DNA reads as TGTGCCAGCAGCTTAGGACAGGGGTATGGCTACACCTTC. The V gene is TRBV11-2, the J gene TRBJ1-2, with 8 bases that match TRBD1. Per the germline V gene, CDR1 is SGHAT and CDR2 is FQNNGV. V lost 1 base to trimming and J lost 5 bases; unmatched junction nucleotides: 0. The CDR3 has 13 residues.

This clone was seen once. The chain carries TRBV2 and TRBJ1-2; D gene uncertain. The CDR3 contains 13 residues. Germline V CDR1 and CDR2: SNHLY, FYNNEI. Between the trimmed V and J ends, which lost 2 bases and 7 bases, there was a span of 11 bases. The DNA of the CDR3 is TGTGCCAGCAGTGAACAGGTCTTCGGTGGCTACACCTTC. It translates to CASSEQVFGGYTF. Looking up the rest from reference TRBV2 and TRBJ1-2 gives the full variable domain: EPEVTQTPSHQVTQMGQEVILRCVPISNHLYFYWYRQILGQKVEFLVSFYNNEISEKSEIFDDQFSVERPDGSNFTLKIRSTKLEDSAMYFCASSEQVFGGYTFGSGTRLTVV.

This clone showed up just once. This chain uses TRBV6-5 with TRBJ1-3, with 7 positions matching TRBD1. Looked up from germline, CDR1 is MNHEY and CDR2 is SVGAGI. V lost 6 bases and J lost 0; bases outside the gene matches: 2. The CDR3 runs to 14 residues. The chain's CDR3 is CASRTGSSGNTIYF. CDR3 DNA sequence: TGTGCCAGCAGGACAGGGAGCTCTGGAAACACCATATATTTT.

The chain carries TRBV7-6 and TRBJ2-1, with D tentatively TRBD1 (6 bases). The CDR3 consists of 13 residues. With 4 bases removed from V and 9 bases from J, the gap between germline ends came to 13 bases. The germline CDR1 and CDR2 sequences are SGHVS and FNYEAQ. The CDR3 here is CASSSQGRGEQFF. The CDR3 region has the DNA TGTGCCAGCAGCTCACAGGGTAGGGGTGAGCAGTTCTTC.

The gene calls are TRBV7-9 and TRBJ1-1; weak D call: TRBD1 (5 bases). Trimming shortened V by 4 bases and J by 4 bases, and 22 bases separated the two germline ends. The CDR3 length is 17 residues. Germline V lookup: CDR1 SEHNR, CDR2 FQNEAQ (reference sequence). The CDR3 DNA reads TGTGCCAGCAGCTCTCCCGGGACTCAGTATGAAGGCACTGAAGCTTTCTTT. Its translation: CASSSPGTQYEGTEAFF.

Of note for this clone: The identical CDR3 is also encoded by other nucleotide sequences in the sample. The rearrangement uses TRBV27 and TRBJ1-5; 8 nucleotides line up with TRBD1. CDR1 and CDR2 (germline): MNHEY, SMNVEV (reference sequence). Trimming took 5 bases from V and 2 from J; bases not matched to a gene: 5. CDR3 length equals 15 residues. CDR3 coding DNA: TGTGCCAGCAGTCCACAGACAGGGGGCAATCAGCCCCAGCATTTT. Its translation: CASSPQTGGNQPQHF.

The chain recombines TRBV6-1 with TRBJ2-7; 11 positions match TRBD2. Germline V gene lookup returns CDR1 MNHNS and CDR2 SASEGT. Trimming at V came to 6 bases and at J to 5 bases, leaving 9 bases not matched to a gene. The CDR3 is 15 amino acids. The CDR3 sequence: CASRFTLAGDDEQYF. The CDR3 coding sequence is TGTGCCAGCAGGTTTACACTAGCGGGAGATGACGAGCAGTACTTC.

The chain recombines TRBV6-6 with TRBJ2-3, with 13 bases identical to TRBD2. The CDR3 consists of 16 residues. Germline V gene sequence: CDR1 MNHNY, CDR2 SVGAGI (reference sequence). Losses at the gene ends were 2 bases for V and 5 bases for J; bases not matched to a gene: 4. The CDR3 DNA follows: TGTGCCAGCAGTTACGGGACTAGCGGGAAACGAGATACGCAGTATTTT. Protein product: CASSYGTSGKRDTQYF.

This chain connects TRBV15 to TRBJ2-1; D unresolved. The CDR3 extends over 13 amino acids. CDR1 LNHNV and CDR2 YYDKDF come from the germline V gene (reference sequence). V was shortened by 1 base and J by 7 bases, with 8 bases between the two germline ends. In nucleotides, the CDR3 is TGTGCCACCAGCAGAGGGTCTGTGAATGAGCAGTTCTTC. Its protein is CATSRGSVNEQFF.

J is TRBJ2-7 and V is TRBV6-1, with 7 bases matching TRBD1. V dropped 2 bases and J dropped 1; count of bases not matched to a gene: 14. Germline CDR1 reads MNHNS; CDR2 reads SASEGT. The CDR3 spans 18 residues. CDR3 residues: CASSEQLADRAWSYEQYF. CDR3 DNA: TGTGCCAGCAGTGAACAGCTTGCCGACAGGGCCTGGTCCTACGAGCAGTACTTC.

The rearrangement links TRBV28 to TRBJ2-7; either TRBD1 or TRBD2 may supply D (5 bases each). This CDR3 spans 14 amino acids. From germline, CDR1 is MDHEN and CDR2 SYDVKM. With 6 bases removed from V and 4 bases from J, the gap between germline ends came to 16 bases. The CDR3 protein is CASRATRGPYEQYF. Written as DNA, the CDR3 is TGTGCCAGCAGGGCGACGAGGGGCCCGTACGAGCAGTACTTC.